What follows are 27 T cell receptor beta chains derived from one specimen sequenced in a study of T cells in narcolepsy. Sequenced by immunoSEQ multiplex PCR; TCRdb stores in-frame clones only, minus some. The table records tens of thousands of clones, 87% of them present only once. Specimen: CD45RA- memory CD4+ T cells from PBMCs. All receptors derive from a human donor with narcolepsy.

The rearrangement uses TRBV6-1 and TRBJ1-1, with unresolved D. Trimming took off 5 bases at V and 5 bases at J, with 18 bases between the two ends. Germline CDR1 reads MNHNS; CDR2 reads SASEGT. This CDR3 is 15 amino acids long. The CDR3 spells CASSPLGKGETEAFF. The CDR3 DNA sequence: TGTGCCAGCAGTCCCTTGGGGAAGGGAGAGACTGAAGCTTTCTTT.

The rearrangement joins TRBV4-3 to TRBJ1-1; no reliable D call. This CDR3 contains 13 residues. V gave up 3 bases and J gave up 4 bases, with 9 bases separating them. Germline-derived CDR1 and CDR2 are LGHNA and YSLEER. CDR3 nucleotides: TGCGCCAGCAGCCAGACGGAGAGCACTGAAGCTTTCTTT. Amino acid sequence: CASSQTESTEAFF.

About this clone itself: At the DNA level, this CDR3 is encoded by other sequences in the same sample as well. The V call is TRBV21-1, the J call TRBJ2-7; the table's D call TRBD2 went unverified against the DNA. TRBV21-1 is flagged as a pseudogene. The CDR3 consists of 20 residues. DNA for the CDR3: TGTGCCAGCAGCAGCCTTTCCCATCGGGAACCGAGACGCTGCTTCTACGAGCAGTACTTC. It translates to CASSSLSHREPRRCFYEQYF.

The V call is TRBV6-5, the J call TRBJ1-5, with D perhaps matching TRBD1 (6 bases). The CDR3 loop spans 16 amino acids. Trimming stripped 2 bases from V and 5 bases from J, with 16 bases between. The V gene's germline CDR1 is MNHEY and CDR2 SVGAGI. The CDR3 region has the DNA TGTGCCAGCAGTTACCACTACCCGACAGGCGATCAGCCCCAGCATTTT. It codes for CASSYHYPTGDQPQHF.

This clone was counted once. CDR3 protein: CASSHGLAEETQYF. Here the CDR3 DNA reads TGCGCCAGCAGCCACGGACTAGCGGAAGAGACCCAGTACTTC. This chain joins TRBV4-3 and TRBJ2-5; 10 bases align to TRBD2. Germline V gene lookup returns CDR1 LGHNA and CDR2 YSLEER. This CDR3 contains 14 residues. With V trimmed by 3 bases and J by 3 bases, 1 base remained unmatched.

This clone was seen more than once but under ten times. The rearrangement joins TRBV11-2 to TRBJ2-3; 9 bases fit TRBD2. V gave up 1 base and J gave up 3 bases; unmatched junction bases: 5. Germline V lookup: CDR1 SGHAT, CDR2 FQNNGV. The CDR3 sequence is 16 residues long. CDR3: CASSLGAGGPTDTQYF. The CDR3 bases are TGTGCCAGCAGCTTAGGGGCGGGAGGGCCTACAGATACGCAGTATTTT.

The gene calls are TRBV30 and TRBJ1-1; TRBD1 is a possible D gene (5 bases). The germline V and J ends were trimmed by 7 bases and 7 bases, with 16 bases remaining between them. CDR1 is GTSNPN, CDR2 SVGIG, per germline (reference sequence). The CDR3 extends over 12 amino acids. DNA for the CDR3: TGTGCCTTAAGGGACGGTGCCGTTGAAGCTTTCTTT. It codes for CALRDGAVEAFF. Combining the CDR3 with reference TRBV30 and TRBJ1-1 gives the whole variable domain SQTIHQWPATLVQPVGSPLSLECTVEGTSNPNLYWYRQAAGRGLQLLFYSVGIGQISSEVPQNLSASRPQDRQFILSSKKLLLSDSGFYLCALRDGAVEAFFGQGTRLTVV.

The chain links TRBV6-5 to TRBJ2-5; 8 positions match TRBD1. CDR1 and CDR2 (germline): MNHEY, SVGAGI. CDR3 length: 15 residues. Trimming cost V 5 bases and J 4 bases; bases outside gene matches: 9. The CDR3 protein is CASSPGQGSGETQYF. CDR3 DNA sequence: TGTGCCAGCAGTCCCGGACAGGGTTCGGGAGAGACCCAGTACTTC.

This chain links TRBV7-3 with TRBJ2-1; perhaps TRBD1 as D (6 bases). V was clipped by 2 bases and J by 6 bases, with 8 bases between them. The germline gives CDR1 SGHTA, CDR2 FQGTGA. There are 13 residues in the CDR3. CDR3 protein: CASSLGTLNEQFF. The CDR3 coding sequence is TGTGCCAGCAGCTTAGGGACACTCAATGAGCAGTTCTTC.

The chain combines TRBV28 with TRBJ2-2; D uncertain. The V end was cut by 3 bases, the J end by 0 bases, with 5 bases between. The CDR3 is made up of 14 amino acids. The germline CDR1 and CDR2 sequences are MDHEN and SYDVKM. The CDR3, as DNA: TGTGCCAGCAGTTTCGATCCGAACACCGGGGAGCTGTTTTTT. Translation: CASSFDPNTGELFF.

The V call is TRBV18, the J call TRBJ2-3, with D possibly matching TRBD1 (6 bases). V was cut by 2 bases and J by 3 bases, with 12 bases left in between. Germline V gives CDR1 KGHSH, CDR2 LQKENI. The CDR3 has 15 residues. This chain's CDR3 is CASSPVKQGTDTQYF. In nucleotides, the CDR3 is TGTGCCAGCTCACCAGTTAAGCAGGGGACAGATACGCAGTATTTT.

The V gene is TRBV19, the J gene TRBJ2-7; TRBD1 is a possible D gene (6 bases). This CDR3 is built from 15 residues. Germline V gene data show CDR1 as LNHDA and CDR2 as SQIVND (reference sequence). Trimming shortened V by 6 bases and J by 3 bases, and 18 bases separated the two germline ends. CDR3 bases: TGTGCCAGTAGCTACCACAGGGCTTCAGGCTACGAGCAGTACTTC. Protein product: CASSYHRASGYEQYF. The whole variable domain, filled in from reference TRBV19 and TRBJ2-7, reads DGGITQSPKYLFRKEGQNVTLSCEQNLNHDAMYWYRQDPGQGLRLIYYSQIVNDFQKGDIAEGYSVSREKKESFPLTVTSAQKNPTAFYLCASSYHRASGYEQYFGPGTRLTVT.

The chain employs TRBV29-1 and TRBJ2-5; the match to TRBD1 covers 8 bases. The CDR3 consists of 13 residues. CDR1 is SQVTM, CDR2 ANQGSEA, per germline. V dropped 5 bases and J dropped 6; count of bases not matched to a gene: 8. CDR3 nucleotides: TGCAGCGTTTCGCGCGGACAGGGAAAGACCCAGTACTTC. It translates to CSVSRGQGKTQYF.

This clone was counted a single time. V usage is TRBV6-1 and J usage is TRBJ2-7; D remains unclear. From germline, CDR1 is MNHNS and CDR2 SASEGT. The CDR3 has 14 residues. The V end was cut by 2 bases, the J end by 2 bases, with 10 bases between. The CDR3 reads CASSELTMTYEQYF. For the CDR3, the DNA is TGTGCCAGCAGTGAACTAACGATGACCTACGAGCAGTACTTC.

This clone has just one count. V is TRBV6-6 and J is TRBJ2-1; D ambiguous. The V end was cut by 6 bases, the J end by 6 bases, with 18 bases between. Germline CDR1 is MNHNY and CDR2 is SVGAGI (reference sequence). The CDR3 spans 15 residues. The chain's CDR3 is CASRPAWTYLNEQFF. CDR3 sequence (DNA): TGTGCCAGCAGGCCAGCCTGGACCTATCTCAATGAGCAGTTCTTC.

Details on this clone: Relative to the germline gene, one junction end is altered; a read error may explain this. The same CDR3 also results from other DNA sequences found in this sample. The CDR3 DNA reads as TGCGCCAGCAGCTTGGGGGACAGAATGAACACTGAAGCTTTCTTT. The encoded protein is CASSLGDRMNTEAFF. This rearrangement joins TRBV7-9 to TRBJ1-1; TRBD1 aligns across 7 bases. The CDR3 has 15 residues. Germline CDR1 reads SEHNR; CDR2 reads FQNEAQ (reference sequence).

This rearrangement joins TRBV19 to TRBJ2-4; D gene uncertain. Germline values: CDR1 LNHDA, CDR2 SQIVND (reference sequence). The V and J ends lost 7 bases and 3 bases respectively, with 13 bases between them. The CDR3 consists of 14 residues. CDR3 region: CASMQRFGKNIQYF. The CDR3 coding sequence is TGTGCCAGTATGCAGCGATTCGGCAAAAACATTCAGTACTTC.

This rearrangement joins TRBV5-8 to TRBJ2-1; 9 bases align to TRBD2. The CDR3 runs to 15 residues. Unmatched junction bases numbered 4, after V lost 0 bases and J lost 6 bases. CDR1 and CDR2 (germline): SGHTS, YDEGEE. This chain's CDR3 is CASSLGTRGGNEQFF. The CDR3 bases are TGTGCCAGCAGCTTGGGTACGCGGGGGGGCAATGAGCAGTTCTTC.

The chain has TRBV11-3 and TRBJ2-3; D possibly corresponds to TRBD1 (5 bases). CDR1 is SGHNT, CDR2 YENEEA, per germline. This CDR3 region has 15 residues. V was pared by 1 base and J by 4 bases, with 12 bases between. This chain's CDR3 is CASSLGQGRSDTQYF. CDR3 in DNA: TGTGCCAGCAGCTTAGGGCAGGGCCGGTCAGATACGCAGTATTTT. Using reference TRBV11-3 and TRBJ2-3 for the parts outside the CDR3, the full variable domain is EAGVVQSPRYKIIEKKQPVAFWCNPISGHNTLYWYLQNLGQGPELLIRYENEEAVDDSQLPKDRFSAERLKGVDSTLKIQPAELGDSAVYLCASSLGQGRSDTQYFGPGTRLTVL.

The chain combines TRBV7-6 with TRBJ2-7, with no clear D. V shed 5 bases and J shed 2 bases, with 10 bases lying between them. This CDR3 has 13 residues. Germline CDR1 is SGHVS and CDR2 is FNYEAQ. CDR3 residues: CASSPGRTYEQYF. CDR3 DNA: TGTGCCAGCAGCCCCGGTCGCACCTACGAGCAGTACTTC.

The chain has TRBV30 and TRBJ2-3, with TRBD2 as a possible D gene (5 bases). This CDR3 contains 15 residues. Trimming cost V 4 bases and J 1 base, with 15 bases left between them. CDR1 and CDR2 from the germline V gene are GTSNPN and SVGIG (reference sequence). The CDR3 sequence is CAWMREGPGTDTQYF. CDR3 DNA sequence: TGTGCCTGGATGAGGGAAGGGCCAGGCACAGATACGCAGTATTTT.

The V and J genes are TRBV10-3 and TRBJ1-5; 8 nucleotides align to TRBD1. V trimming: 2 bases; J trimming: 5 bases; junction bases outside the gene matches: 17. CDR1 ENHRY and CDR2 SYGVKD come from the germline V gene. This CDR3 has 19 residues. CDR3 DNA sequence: TGTGCCATCAGTGAGAGGGCGGCGGGTTCCACAGGGGGTGATCAGCCCCAGCATTTT. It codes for CAISERAAGSTGGDQPQHF.

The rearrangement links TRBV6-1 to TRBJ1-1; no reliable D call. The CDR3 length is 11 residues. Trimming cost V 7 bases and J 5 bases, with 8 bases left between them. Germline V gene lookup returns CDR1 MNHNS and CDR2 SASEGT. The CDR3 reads CASKVDTEAFF. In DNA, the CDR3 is TGTGCCAGCAAGGTCGATACTGAAGCTTTCTTT.

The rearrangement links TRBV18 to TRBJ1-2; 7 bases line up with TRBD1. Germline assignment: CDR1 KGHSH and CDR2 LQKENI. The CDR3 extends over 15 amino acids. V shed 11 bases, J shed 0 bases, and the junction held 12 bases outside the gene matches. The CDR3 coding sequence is TGTGCCTGTCGGAGTGACAGGGCCACTAACTATGGCTACACCTTC. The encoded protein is CACRSDRATNYGYTF.

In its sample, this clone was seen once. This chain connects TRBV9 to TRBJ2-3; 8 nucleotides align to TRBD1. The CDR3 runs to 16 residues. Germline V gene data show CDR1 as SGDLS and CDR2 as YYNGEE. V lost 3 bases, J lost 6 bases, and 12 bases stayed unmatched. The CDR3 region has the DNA TGTGCCAGCAGCGAAGACAGGGGATTTCGGTTCGATACGCAGTATTTT. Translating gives CASSEDRGFRFDTQYF.

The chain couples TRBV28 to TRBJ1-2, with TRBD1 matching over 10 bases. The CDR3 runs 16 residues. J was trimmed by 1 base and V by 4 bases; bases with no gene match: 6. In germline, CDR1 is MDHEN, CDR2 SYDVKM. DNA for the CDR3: TGTGCCAGCAGTTCAGGGACAGGGGCGCATAACTATGGCTACACCTTC. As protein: CASSSGTGAHNYGYTF.

CDR3 sequence: CASSKAGPPYNEQFF. DNA of the CDR3: TGTGCCAGCAGCAAAGCGGGACCTCCCTACAATGAGCAGTTCTTC. The rearrangement joins TRBV7-3 to TRBJ2-1; TRBD2 aligns across 7 bases. This CDR3 contains 15 residues. J lost 2 bases, V lost 5 bases, and 6 bases had no gene match. The germline CDR1 and CDR2 sequences are SGHTA and FQGTGA.